This TCR beta chain was captured in a study of T cells in Graves' hyperthyroidism and ophthalmopathy. This CDR3 has 15 amino acids. V shed 5 bases and J shed 0 bases, with 11 bases lying between them. Looked up from germline, CDR1 is GTSNPN and CDR2 is SVGIG (reference sequence). This clonotype came up a few times. Researchers amplified the TCR beta CDR3 regions from RNA transcripts. With the HTBI primer set, the TCR CDR3 went through a first round of RT-PCR. TCRdb used MiXCR to reprocess the multiplex PCR reads, holding one entry per CDR3 protein. The repertoire has about 480,000 distinct CDR3 sequences, 20% to 25% of them found once; the top ten carry around 47%. Lactation, pregnancy, other autoimmune disease or uncontrolled infection excluded patients.

The receptor was isolated from a woman aged 70-85 years with Graves' ophthalmopathy. The chain uses TRBV30 and TRBJ1-6, with D possibly matching TRBD1 (6 bases). Sequencing was done on a sample of blood. CDR3 region: CAWHRASSYNSPLHF. Here the CDR3 DNA reads TGTGCCTGGCACAGGGCAAGCTCCTATAATTCACCCCTCCACTTT. Full variable domain (outside the CDR3, taken from reference TRBV30 and TRBJ1-6): SQTIHQWPATLVQPVGSPLSLECTVEGTSNPNLYWYRQAAGRGLQLLFYSVGIGQISSEVPQNLSASRPQDRQFILSSKKLLLSDSGFYLCAWHRASSYNSPLHFGNGTRLTVT.